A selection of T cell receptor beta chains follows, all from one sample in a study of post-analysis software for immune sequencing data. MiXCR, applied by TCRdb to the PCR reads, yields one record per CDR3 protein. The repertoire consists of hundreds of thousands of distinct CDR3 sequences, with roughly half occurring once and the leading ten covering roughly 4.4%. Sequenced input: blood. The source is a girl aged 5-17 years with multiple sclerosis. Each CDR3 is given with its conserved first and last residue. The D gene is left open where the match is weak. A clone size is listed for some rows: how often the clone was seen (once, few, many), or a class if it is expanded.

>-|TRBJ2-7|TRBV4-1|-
CASSQVDKGLSYEQYF
TGCGCCAGCAGCCAAGTGGACAAGGGCCTCTCCTACGAGCAGTACTTC
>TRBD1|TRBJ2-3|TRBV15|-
CATSSAGGVRNTQYF
TGTGCCACCAGCAGTGCAGGGGGCGTGAGAAATACGCAGTATTTT
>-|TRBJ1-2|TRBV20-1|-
CSAPVTGSYGYTF
TGCAGTGCCCCAGTGACCGGGAGCTATGGCTACACCTTC
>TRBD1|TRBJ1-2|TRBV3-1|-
CASSHELGTVNYGYTF
TGTGCCAGCAGCCACGAACTTGGGACAGTTAACTATGGCTACACCTTC
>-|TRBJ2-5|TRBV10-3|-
CAISESEGLGLYF
TGTGCCATCAGTGAGTCGGAGGGTCTAGGTCTGTACTTC
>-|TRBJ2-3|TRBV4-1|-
CASSQDGLADTQYF
TGCGCCAGCAGCCAAGATGGGCTTGCAGATACGCAGTATTTT
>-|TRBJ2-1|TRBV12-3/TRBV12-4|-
CASSTLRQSNEQFF
TGTGCCAGCAGCACCTTGCGGCAGAGCAATGAGCAGTTCTTC
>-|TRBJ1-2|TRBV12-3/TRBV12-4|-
CASRVNNYGYTF
TGTGCCAGCAGGGTTAACAACTATGGCTACACCTTC
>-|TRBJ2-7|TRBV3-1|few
CASSYPLGGSYEQYF
TGTGCCAGCAGCTACCCCTTAGGGGGCTCCTACGAGCAGTACTTC
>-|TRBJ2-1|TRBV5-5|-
CASSLASEANEQFF
TGTGCCAGCAGCTTGGCTTCCGAGGCCAATGAGCAGTTCTTC
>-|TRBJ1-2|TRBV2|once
CASKPDGNYGYTF
TGTGCCAGTAAGCCGGACGGAAACTATGGCTACACCTTC
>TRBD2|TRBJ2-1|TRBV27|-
CASSLRSSGSHEQFF
TGTGCCAGCAGTTTAAGGTCTAGCGGGAGCCATGAGCAGTTCTTC
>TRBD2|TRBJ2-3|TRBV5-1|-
CASSWALAGGPDTQYF
TGCGCCAGCAGCTGGGCCTTAGCGGGGGGGCCAGATACGCAGTATTTT
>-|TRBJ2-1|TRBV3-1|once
CASSLGQRGFDEQFF
TGTGCCAGCAGCCTCGGACAGCGAGGGTTTGATGAGCAGTTCTTC
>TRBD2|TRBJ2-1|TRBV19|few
CASGGSSGAYNEQFF
TGTGCCAGCGGAGGGTCTAGCGGAGCCTACAATGAGCAGTTCTTC
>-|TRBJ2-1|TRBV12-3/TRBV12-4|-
CASSFLDEQFF
TGTGCCAGCAGTTTCCTCGATGAGCAGTTCTTC
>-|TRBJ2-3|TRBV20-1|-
CSARGPRRDPTDTQYF
TGCAGTGCTAGAGGCCCTCGAAGGGATCCCACAGATACGCAGTATTTT
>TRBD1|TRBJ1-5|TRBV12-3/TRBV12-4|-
CASSLDRSRQPQHF
TGTGCCAGCAGCTTGGACAGGTCAAGGCAGCCCCAGCATTTT
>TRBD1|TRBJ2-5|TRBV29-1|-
CSVGTVLQETQYF
TGCAGCGTGGGGACAGTGCTTCAAGAGACCCAGTACTTC
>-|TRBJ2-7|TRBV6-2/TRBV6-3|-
CASSYQQGPPDDEQYF
TGTGCCAGCAGTTACCAGCAGGGACCGCCGGATGACGAGCAGTACTTC
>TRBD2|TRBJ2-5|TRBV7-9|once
CASSSLGGGQETQYF
TGTGCCAGCAGTTCCCTCGGGGGGGGTCAAGAGACCCAGTACTTC
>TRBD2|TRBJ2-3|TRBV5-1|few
CASSTRLAGPSIDTDTQYF
TGCGCCAGCAGCACCCGGCTAGCGGGGCCCTCGATTGACACAGATACGCAGTATTTT
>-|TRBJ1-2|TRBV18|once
CASSPGVRSESGYTF
TGTGCCAGCTCACCGGGGGTCCGCTCTGAAAGTGGCTACACCTTC
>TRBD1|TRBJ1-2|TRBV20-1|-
CSARGPQGAGYGYTF
TGCAGTGCTAGGGGCCCCCAGGGGGCAGGCTATGGCTACACCTTC
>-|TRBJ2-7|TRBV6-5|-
CASSYAGPGDEQYF
TGTGCCAGCAGTTACGCAGGGCCAGGGGACGAGCAGTACTTC
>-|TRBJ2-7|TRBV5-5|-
CASSLLRGPSYEQYF
TGTGCCAGCAGCTTGCTCCGGGGGCCGTCCTACGAGCAGTACTTC
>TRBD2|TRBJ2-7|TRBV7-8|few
CASSFMGLAVYEQYF
TGTGCCAGCAGCTTTATGGGACTAGCGGTTTACGAGCAGTACTTC
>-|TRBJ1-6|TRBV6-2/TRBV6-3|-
CASSYGGTHNSPLHF
TGTGCCAGCAGTTACGGGGGCACTCATAATTCACCCCTCCACTTT
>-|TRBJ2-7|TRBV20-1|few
CSARSGRQAYEQYF
TGCAGTGCTAGGTCAGGGAGGCAGGCCTACGAGCAGTACTTC
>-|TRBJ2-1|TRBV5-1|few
CASSLAVADSEQFF
TGCGCCAGCAGCTTGGCGGTAGCGGACAGTGAGCAGTTCTTC
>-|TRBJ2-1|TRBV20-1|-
CSAGIFYNEQFF
TGCAGTGCTGGAATCTTCTACAATGAGCAGTTCTTC
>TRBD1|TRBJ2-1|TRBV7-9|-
CASSSTTATGVGGEQFF
TGTGCCAGCAGCTCTACAACCGCGACAGGGGTCGGAGGTGAGCAGTTCTTC
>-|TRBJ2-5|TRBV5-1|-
CASSGGGRNQEPQYF
TGCGCCAGCAGCGGAGGCGGGCGGAACCAAGAGCCCCAGTACTTC
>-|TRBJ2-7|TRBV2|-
CASQRDGTYEQYF
TGTGCCAGCCAGCGAGACGGGACCTACGAGCAGTACTTC
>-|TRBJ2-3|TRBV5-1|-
CASSREVSTDTQYF
TGCGCCAGCAGCAGGGAGGTTAGCACAGATACGCAGTATTTT
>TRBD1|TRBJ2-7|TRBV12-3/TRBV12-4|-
CASSRDRWEQYF
TGTGCCAGCAGTCGGGACAGGTGGGAGCAGTACTTC
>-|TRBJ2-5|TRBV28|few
CASSYREAQYF
TGTGCCAGCAGTTACAGAGAGGCCCAGTACTTC